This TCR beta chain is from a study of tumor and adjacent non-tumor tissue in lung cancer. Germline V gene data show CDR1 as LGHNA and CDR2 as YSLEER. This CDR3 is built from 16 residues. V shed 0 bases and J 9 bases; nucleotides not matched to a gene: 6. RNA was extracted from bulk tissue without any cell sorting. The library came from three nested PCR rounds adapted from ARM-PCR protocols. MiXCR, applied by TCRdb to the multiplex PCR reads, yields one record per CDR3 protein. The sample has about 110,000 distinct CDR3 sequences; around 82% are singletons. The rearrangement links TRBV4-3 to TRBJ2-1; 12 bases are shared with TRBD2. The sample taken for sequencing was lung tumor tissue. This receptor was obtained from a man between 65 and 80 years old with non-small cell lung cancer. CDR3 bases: TGCGCCAGCAGCCAAGATGCACTAGCGGGAGGACTTGAGCAGTTCTTC. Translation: CASSQDALAGGLEQFF.